This T cell receptor (beta chain) was captured in a study of OX40 agonist ivuxolimab in advanced cancers. Whole-study context: Of mixed ages from about 23 to 90 and averaging roughly 64 years, the group was approximately 84% male.

J lost 2 bases, V lost 6 bases, and 6 bases had no gene match. The germline V gene has CDR1 MNHNY and CDR2 SVGAGI (reference sequence). This CDR3 region has 14 residues. Only in-frame clones appear in the TCRdb table, and some are missing; sequencing was by immunoSEQ multiplex PCR. Of tens of thousands of clones listed, roughly nine tenths are singletons. The sequence was collected from an adult with an advanced solid tumor such as melanoma, head and neck, liver or kidney cancer. The sequenced sample was CD4+ or CD8+ T cells sorted from blood, obtained in a trial of the OX40 agonist ivuxolimab. The chain is built from TRBV6-6 and TRBJ2-5, with 7 bases identical to TRBD2. CDR3 protein: CASRNKREQETQYF. The CDR3 DNA sequence: TGTGCCAGCAGGAATAAGCGGGAACAAGAGACCCAGTACTTC.